A single sample is the source of the 7 T cell receptor beta chains below, sequenced in a study of graft-versus-host responses after intestinal transplantation. Assay: immunoSEQ multiplex PCR; the TCRdb copy retains only in-frame clones and omits some. The sample comprises 50,000 to 60,000 clones, 92% of which are singletons, and 2% to 3% rests with the top ten. These receptors lack a known antigen. This sample comprised unstimulated CD4+ T cells sorted from spleen or lymph node cells, obtained before transplant. Receptors originate from a human donor who was the organ donor for an intestinal transplant.

The chain employs TRBV29-1 and TRBJ2-1; unclear D gene. CDR3 length: 14 residues. V shed 4 bases and J shed 1 base, with 11 bases lying between them. From germline, CDR1 is SQVTM and CDR2 ANQGSEA. CDR3 DNA sequence: TGCAGCGTTGCAGAACAAGGTTCCTACAATGAGCAGTTCTTC. This encodes CSVAEQGSYNEQFF.

The chain has TRBV2 and TRBJ2-5; 8 positions agree with TRBD1. The length of the CDR3 is 16 residues. The V gene end was trimmed by 7 bases and the J gene end by 6 bases; junction bases not matched to a gene: 16. Germline V gives CDR1 SNHLY, CDR2 FYNNEI. The CDR3 DNA sequence: TGTGCCAGCATCAAACCCCTCCGGACAGGGACGCAGACCCAGTACTTC. Protein product: CASIKPLRTGTQTQYF.

The chain recombines TRBV5-1 with TRBJ2-5, with TRBD2 identical over 10 bases. Germline V gene sequence: CDR1 SGHRS, CDR2 YFSETQ. Trimming removed 0 bases from V and 5 bases from J; junction bases left unmatched: 13. CDR3 length: 18 residues. CDR3 in amino acids: CASSLVASGRRGRETQYF. DNA for the CDR3: TGCGCCAGCAGCTTGGTGGCTAGCGGGAGAAGGGGCCGGGAGACCCAGTACTTC.

V and J are TRBV5-1 and TRBJ2-3, with 8 bases matching TRBD2. The CDR3 runs to 16 residues. V shed 0 bases and J 6 bases; nucleotides not matched to a gene: 9. CDR1 and CDR2 (germline): SGHRS, YFSETQ. For the CDR3, the DNA is TGCGCCAGCAGCTTGGTAGCGGGACGGGTAAGGGATACGCAGTATTTT. It yields the protein CASSLVAGRVRDTQYF.

The J gene is TRBJ2-3, the V gene TRBV7-9, with TRBD2 identical over 7 bases. With 7 bases clipped from V and 0 bases from J, the junction kept 4 bases outside the gene matches. The CDR3 length is 14 residues. Germline loops: CDR1 SEHNR, CDR2 FQNEAQ (reference sequence). CDR3 nucleotides: TGTGCCAGCATCCCTAGCGGTAGCACAGATACGCAGTATTTT. Encoded protein: CASIPSGSTDTQYF.

The rearrangement links TRBV19 to TRBJ2-5; TRBD1 is a possible D gene (6 bases). This CDR3 region has 15 residues. V shed 7 bases and J shed 5 bases, with 20 bases lying between them. From germline, CDR1 is LNHDA and CDR2 SQIVND (reference sequence). The CDR3 loop reads CASNQGKWVRETQYF. CDR3 coding DNA: TGTGCCAGTAACCAGGGGAAGTGGGTTCGGGAGACCCAGTACTTC.

This clone is a singleton in its sample. This chain joins TRBV28 and TRBJ1-6; 7 bases are a match to TRBD1. Germline CDR1 and CDR2: MDHEN and SYDVKM. This CDR3 is 14 amino acids long. The trim removed 8 bases at V and 12 bases at J, leaving 13 bases unmatched. The CDR3 protein is CASRGGQVDLPLHF. Here the CDR3 DNA reads TGTGCCAGCCGGGGTGGACAGGTTGACTTACCCCTCCACTTT.